Presented here are 26 T cell receptor beta chains from one specimen sequenced in a study of blood T cell repertoires in COVID-19. Using immunoSEQ multiplex PCR, the repertoire was profiled, and TCRdb retains in-frame clones only, with some absent. Here the sample spans roughly 350,000 clones, 75% to 90% being singletons. The sample consisted of peripheral blood. The receptor set was obtained from a woman aged 45 to 65 with COVID-19, enrolled during active disease.

V usage is TRBV27 and J usage is TRBJ2-1, with 7 bases matching TRBD2. Germline CDR1 MNHEY, CDR2 SMNVEV (reference sequence). V shed 3 bases and J 0 bases; nucleotides not matched to a gene: 14. The CDR3 runs to 19 residues. CDR3 in DNA: TGTGCCAGCAGTTTCCCAGCGGGATCCACCAAACGCTCCTACAATGAGCAGTTCTTC. It codes for CASSFPAGSTKRSYNEQFF.

The chain combines TRBV10-3 with TRBJ2-7, with TRBD1 matching over 12 bases. CDR1 is ENHRY, CDR2 SYGVKD, per germline. The length of the CDR3 is 17 residues. The ends lost 8 bases at V and 3 bases at J; junction bases unmatched: 14. The CDR3 nucleotides read TGTGCCATCTCCCCGGGACAGGGGGCGAAGCCATTCTACGAGCAGTACTTC. The encoded protein is CAISPGQGAKPFYEQYF.

V and J are TRBV30 and TRBJ2-7; 10 bases fit TRBD1. The CDR3 spans 13 residues. After removal of 1 base from V and 5 bases from J, the junction contained 2 bases not matched to a gene. CDR1 GTSNPN and CDR2 SVGIG come from the germline V gene (reference sequence). This CDR3 reads CAWSGDRGHEQYF. CDR3 nucleotides: TGTGCCTGGAGTGGGGACAGGGGCCACGAGCAGTACTTC.

The rearrangement joins TRBV7-2 to TRBJ2-1, with 10 bases lining up with TRBD2. The CDR3 has 16 residues. The V and J ends lost 4 bases and 4 bases, in that order; junction bases with no gene match: 7. CDR1 is SGHTA and CDR2 is FQGNSA in the germline V gene. CDR3 bases: TGTGCCAGCAGCTCGGCCGGGACTAGCGCATACAATGAGCAGTTCTTC. Protein: CASSSAGTSAYNEQFF. Full variable domain (outside the CDR3, taken from reference TRBV7-2 and TRBJ2-1): GAGVSQSPSNKVTEKGKDVELRCDPISGHTALYWYRQSLGQGLEFLIYFQGNSAPDKSGLPSDRFSAERTGGSVSTLTIQRTQQEDSAVYLCASSSAGTSAYNEQFFGPGTRLTVL.

The chain employs TRBV6-5 and TRBJ1-1; 8 bases align to TRBD1. Unmatched junction bases numbered 5, after V lost 7 bases and J lost 1 base. This CDR3 spans 14 amino acids. Germline CDR1 reads MNHEY; CDR2 reads SVGAGI. The CDR3 sequence: CASTPDRGNTEAFF. CDR3 bases: TGTGCCAGCACTCCCGACAGGGGGAACACTGAAGCTTTCTTT.

J is TRBJ2-1 and V is TRBV7-2; 7 bases are shared with TRBD1. The CDR3 is 14 amino acids. Germline CDR1 SGHTA, CDR2 FQGNSA. V was pared by 4 bases and J by 5 bases, with 5 bases of the junction left unmatched. The CDR3 bases are TGTGCCAGCAGCTCGCGACAGGGTCACAATGAGCAGTTCTTC. It translates to CASSSRQGHNEQFF.

This clone was seen only once. The chain couples TRBV19 to TRBJ1-2; TRBD1 aligns across 7 bases. The CDR3 is 14 residues long. The ends lost 4 bases at V and 3 bases at J; junction bases unmatched: 5. CDR1 is LNHDA and CDR2 is SQIVND in the germline V gene (reference sequence). CDR3 in amino acids: CASSTLGQDYGYTF. The DNA of the CDR3 is TGTGCCAGTAGTACCCTTGGACAGGACTATGGCTACACCTTC.

The chain links TRBV19 to TRBJ2-7; TRBD1 aligns across 9 bases. Trimming at V came to 10 bases and at J to 1 base, leaving 8 bases not matched to a gene. The germline V gene encodes CDR1 LNHDA and CDR2 SQIVND (reference sequence). The CDR3 covers 14 residues. CDR3 loop: CATSTGGSSYEQYF. The CDR3 coding sequence is TGTGCCACCTCGACAGGGGGGAGTTCCTACGAGCAGTACTTC.

The chain joins TRBV10-3 to TRBJ1-1; 8 nucleotides agree with TRBD1. CDR3 size: 14 residues. Germline lookup yields CDR1 ENHRY and CDR2 SYGVKD. Trimming at V came to 6 bases and at J to 4 bases, leaving 7 bases not matched to a gene. CDR3 nucleotide sequence: TGTGCCATCAGCGCATACACAGGGGGCACTGAAGCTTTCTTT. It codes for CAISAYTGGTEAFF.

The chain combines TRBV19 with TRBJ1-2; the D gene is possibly TRBD1 (6 bases). Trimming left V 5 bases short and J 4 bases short, with 17 bases between. CDR1 LNHDA and CDR2 SQIVND come from the germline V gene (reference sequence). The CDR3 is 15 amino acids. The CDR3: CASSSAAGAGYGYTF. The CDR3 region has the DNA TGTGCCAGTAGTTCAGCCGCGGGGGCTGGCTATGGCTACACCTTC.

V and J are TRBV2 and TRBJ2-3; 11 bases line up with TRBD2. V lost 7 bases, J lost 4 bases, and 7 bases stayed unmatched. The CDR3 has 15 amino acids. Germline CDR1 is SNHLY and CDR2 is FYNNEI. CDR3 amino acids: CASILGLAGSDTQYF. Here the CDR3 DNA reads TGTGCCAGCATCTTAGGACTAGCGGGTTCAGATACGCAGTATTTT.

This CDR3 reads CASSLERETQYF. The CDR3 coding sequence is TGTGCCAGCAGCTTAGAGCGAGAGACCCAGTACTTC. The rearrangement uses TRBV7-2 and TRBJ2-5; D remains unclear. V dropped 1 base and J dropped 4 bases, with 4 bases sitting between them. CDR3 length: 12 residues. The germline gives CDR1 SGHTA, CDR2 FQGNSA.

The chain combines TRBV7-2 with TRBJ1-4; 8 bases map to TRBD1. CDR3 length: 15 residues. Germline values: CDR1 SGHTA, CDR2 FQGNSA. J lost 8 bases, V lost 3 bases, and 8 bases had no gene match. As DNA, the CDR3 is TGTGCCAGCAGCTTCCCTGGGCAGGGGGCCGAAAAACTGTTTTTT. It specifies CASSFPGQGAEKLFF.

The chain links TRBV11-3 to TRBJ2-7, with D maybe TRBD1 (6 bases). This CDR3 contains 15 residues. Trimming took off 4 bases at V and 5 bases at J, with 18 bases between the two ends. In germline, CDR1 is SGHNT, CDR2 YENEEA. For the CDR3, the DNA is TGTGCCAGCAGCTCATCCGGGACAAACCGGGACGAGCAGTACTTC. Translating gives CASSSSGTNRDEQYF.

The V gene is TRBV27, the J gene TRBJ1-1, with TRBD1 matching over 7 bases. Germline trimming cut 3 bases from V and 11 bases from J; bases unmatched to any gene: 6. Germline V gene data show CDR1 as MNHEY and CDR2 as SMNVEV (reference sequence). The length of the CDR3 is 12 residues. The CDR3 protein is CASSFRGRPAFF. The CDR3 DNA sequence: TGTGCCAGCAGTTTCAGGGGGAGGCCTGCTTTCTTT.

The J gene is TRBJ2-3, the V gene TRBV19; D ambiguous. Trimming took 5 bases from V and 4 from J, leaving 19 bases between them. The CDR3 runs 16 residues. Germline V gene lookup returns CDR1 LNHDA and CDR2 SQIVND (reference sequence). The CDR3 protein is CASSPRPDGISDTQYF. In DNA, the CDR3 is TGTGCCAGTAGTCCGAGGCCGGATGGCATCTCAGATACGCAGTATTTT. Based on the CDR3 plus reference TRBV19 and TRBJ2-3, the full variable domain is DGGITQSPKYLFRKEGQNVTLSCEQNLNHDAMYWYRQDPGQGLRLIYYSQIVNDFQKGDIAEGYSVSREKKESFPLTVTSAQKNPTAFYLCASSPRPDGISDTQYFGPGTRLTVL.

As concerns this clone: The junction departs from germline at one end; a sequencing error may be responsible. The chain recombines TRBV6-5 with TRBJ1-5; D gene uncertain. CDR3 length: 12 residues. Germline lookup yields CDR1 MNHEY and CDR2 SVGAGI. CDR3 nucleotides: TGTGCCAGCTTGGGGAGCACTCAGCCCCAGCATTTT. Amino acid sequence: CASLGSTQPQHF.

This chain's CDR3 is CASSPPSQSREAFF. The CDR3 DNA sequence: TGTGCCAGCTCACCACCATCCCAGTCGCGGGAAGCTTTCTTT. V is TRBV18 and J is TRBJ1-1; D call uncertain. The V end lost 0 bases, the J end lost 8 bases, and 13 bases lay between the germline ends. Germline loops: CDR1 KGHSH, CDR2 LQKENI. The CDR3 extends over 14 amino acids.

The V call is TRBV5-6, the J call TRBJ2-1, with TRBD2 matching 7 bases. The germline V gene has CDR1 SGHDT and CDR2 YYEEEE. CDR3 length: 14 residues. V shed 7 bases, J shed 5 bases, and the junction held 9 bases outside the gene matches. CDR3 loop: CASWAGEWDNEQFF. The CDR3 nucleotides are TGTGCCAGCTGGGCGGGAGAGTGGGACAATGAGCAGTTCTTC.

J is TRBJ1-4 and V is TRBV4-3; D not certain. The CDR3 sequence is 15 residues long. Germline values: CDR1 LGHNA, CDR2 YSLEER. The V and J ends lost 5 bases and 5 bases respectively, with 15 bases between them. The CDR3 spells CASSGRGQLNEKLFF. CDR3 bases: TGCGCCAGCAGCGGACGAGGGCAGTTGAATGAAAAACTGTTTTTT.

The CDR3 nucleotides read TGTGCCAGCAGCAAGGACAGCAAAAACTACGAGCAGTACTTC. It specifies CASSKDSKNYEQYF. The chain links TRBV7-3 to TRBJ2-7; perhaps TRBD1 as D (6 bases). V was trimmed by 5 bases and J by 3 bases, leaving 14 bases between them. Germline V CDR1 and CDR2: SGHTA, FQGTGA. The CDR3 totals 14 residues.

This clone was recorded a few times. The J gene is TRBJ1-1, the V gene TRBV3-1 (or the pseudogene TRBV3-2), with TRBD1 matching 7 bases. Germline CDR1 is LGHDT and CDR2 is YNNKEL (reference sequence). The junction had 7 bases not matched to a gene; V was cut back by 5 bases and J by 4 bases. CDR3 length: 14 amino acids. CDR3 sequence (DNA): TGTGCCAGCAGCGGACAGGTTCCGGGCACTGAAGCTTTCTTT. It is translated as CASSGQVPGTEAFF.

Of note for this clone: A read error may produce the germline difference seen at one junction end. The rearrangement uses TRBV28 and TRBJ2-1; D ambiguous. The CDR3 covers 13 residues. Germline-derived CDR1 and CDR2 are MDHEN and SYDVKM. The DNA for the CDR3 is TGTGCCTGCAGGTCGAGCTCCTACAATGAGCAGTTCTTC. Its protein is CACRSSSYNEQFF.

This chain uses TRBV10-1 with TRBJ2-7, with TRBD2 as a possible D gene (6 bases). The V and J ends lost 5 bases and 2 bases respectively, with 10 bases between them. The CDR3 length is 13 residues. CDR1 and CDR2 (germline): WNHNN, SYGVQD (reference sequence). The CDR3 coding sequence is TGCGCCAGCAGTCGCGGGAATACCTACGAGCAGTACTTC. This codes for CASSRGNTYEQYF.

This sequence joins TRBV18 and TRBJ1-5; D gene unclear. V was pared by 3 bases and J by 0 bases, with 9 bases between. The CDR3 contains 15 residues. Germline V gene sequence: CDR1 KGHSH, CDR2 LQKENI. In DNA, the CDR3 is TGTGCCAGCTCACCGGGAGGATTTAGCAATCAGCCCCAGCATTTT. This sequence encodes CASSPGGFSNQPQHF. Variable domain in full (rest from reference TRBV18 and TRBJ1-5): NAGVMQNPRHLVRRRGQEARLRCSPMKGHSHVYWYRQLPEEGLKFMVYLQKENIIDESGMPKERFSAEFPKEGPSILRIQQVVRGDSAAYFCASSPGGFSNQPQHFGDGTRLSIL.

J is TRBJ2-5 and V is TRBV6-5, with TRBD1 matching over 10 bases. The germline V gene encodes CDR1 MNHEY and CDR2 SVGAGI. The CDR3 contains 14 residues. With V trimmed by 2 bases and J by 9 bases, 6 bases remained unmatched. Here the CDR3 reads CASSYGQGEWSQYF. CDR3 sequence (DNA): TGTGCCAGCAGTTACGGACAGGGGGAATGGTCCCAGTACTTC.